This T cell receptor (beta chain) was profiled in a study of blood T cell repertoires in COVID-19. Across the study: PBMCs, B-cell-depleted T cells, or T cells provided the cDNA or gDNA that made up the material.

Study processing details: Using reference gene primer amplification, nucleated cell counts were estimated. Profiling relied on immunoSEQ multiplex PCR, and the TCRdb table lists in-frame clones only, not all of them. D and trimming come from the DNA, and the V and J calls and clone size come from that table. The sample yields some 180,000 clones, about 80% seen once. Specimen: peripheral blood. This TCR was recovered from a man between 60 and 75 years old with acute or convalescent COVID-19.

Written as DNA, the CDR3 is TGTGCCAGCAGTGGAGAACTAGAGACGCGAGAGCAGTACTTC. Residues: CASSGELETREQYF. The chain couples TRBV2 to TRBJ2-7; perhaps TRBD2 as D (5 bases). Trimming removed 4 bases at V and 7 bases at J, with 17 bases between. This CDR3 is built from 14 residues. CDR1 is SNHLY and CDR2 is FYNNEI in the germline V gene.